This T cell receptor beta chain was found in a study of blood T cell repertoires in COVID-19. The CDR3 is made up of 16 amino acids. Trimming stripped 1 base from V and 2 bases from J, with 12 bases between. The germline V gene has CDR1 KGHSH and CDR2 LQKENI. Original processing methods: Estimation of nucleated cell counts relied on the amplification of reference gene primers. The method was immunoSEQ multiplex PCR; TCRdb's version includes in-frame clones alone and lacks a portion of them. The V and J calls and clone size come from that table; D and trimming were worked out from the DNA. Here the sample spans approximately 50,000 clones, around 86% being singletons.

The J gene is TRBJ1-3, the V gene TRBV18; possible D gene TRBD1, 6 bases. The clonotype was recovered from a human donor in a cohort sampled during active COVID-19. Sequenced sample: peripheral blood. The CDR3 coding sequence is TGTGCCAGCTCACCACGAACAGGGCCTACTGGAAACACCATATATTTT. This codes for CASSPRTGPTGNTIYF. The full variable domain, completed using reference TRBV18 and TRBJ1-3, is NAGVMQNPRHLVRRRGQEARLRCSPMKGHSHVYWYRQLPEEGLKFMVYLQKENIIDESGMPKERFSAEFPKEGPSILRIQQVVRGDSAAYFCASSPRTGPTGNTIYFGEGSWLTVV.